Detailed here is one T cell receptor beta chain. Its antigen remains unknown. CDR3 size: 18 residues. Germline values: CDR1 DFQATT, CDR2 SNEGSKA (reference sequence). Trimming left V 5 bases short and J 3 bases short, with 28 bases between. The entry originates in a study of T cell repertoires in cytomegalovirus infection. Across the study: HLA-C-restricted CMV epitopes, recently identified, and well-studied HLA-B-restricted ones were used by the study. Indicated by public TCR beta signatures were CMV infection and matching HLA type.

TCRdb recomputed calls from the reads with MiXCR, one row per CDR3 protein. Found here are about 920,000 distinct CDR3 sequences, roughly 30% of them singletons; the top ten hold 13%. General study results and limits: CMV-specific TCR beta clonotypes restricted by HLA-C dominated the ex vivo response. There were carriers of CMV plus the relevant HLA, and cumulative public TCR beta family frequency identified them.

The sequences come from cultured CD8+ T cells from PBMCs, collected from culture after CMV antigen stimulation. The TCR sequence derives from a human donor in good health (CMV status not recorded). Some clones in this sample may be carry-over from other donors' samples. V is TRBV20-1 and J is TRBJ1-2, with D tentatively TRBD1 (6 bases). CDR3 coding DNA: TGCAGTGCTTGGGGGGGGCAGGGGACCTATGATCCTCACTATGGCTACACCTTC. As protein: CSAWGGQGTYDPHYGYTF.